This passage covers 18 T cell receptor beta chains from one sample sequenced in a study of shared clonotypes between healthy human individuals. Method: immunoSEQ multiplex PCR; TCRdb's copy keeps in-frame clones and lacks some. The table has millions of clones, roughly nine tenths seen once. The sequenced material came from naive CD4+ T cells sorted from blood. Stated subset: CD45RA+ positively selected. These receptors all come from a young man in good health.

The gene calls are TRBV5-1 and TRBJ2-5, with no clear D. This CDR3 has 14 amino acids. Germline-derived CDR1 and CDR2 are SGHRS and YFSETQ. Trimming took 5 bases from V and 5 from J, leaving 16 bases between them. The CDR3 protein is CASSSQALGETQYF. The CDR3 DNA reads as TGCGCCAGCAGTTCGCAGGCCTTAGGGGAGACCCAGTACTTC. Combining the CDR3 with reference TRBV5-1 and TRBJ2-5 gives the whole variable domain KAGVTQTPRYLIKTRGQQVTLSCSPISGHRSVSWYQQTPGQGLQFLFEYFSETQRNKGNFPGRFSGRQFSNSRSEMNVSTLELGDSALYLCASSSQALGETQYFGPGTRLLVL.

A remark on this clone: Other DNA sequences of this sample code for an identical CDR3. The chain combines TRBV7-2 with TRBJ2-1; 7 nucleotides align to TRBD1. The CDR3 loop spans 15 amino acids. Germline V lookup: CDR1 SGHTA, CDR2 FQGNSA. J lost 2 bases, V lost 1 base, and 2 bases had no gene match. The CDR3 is CASSLDRGAYNEQFF. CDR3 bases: TGTGCCAGCAGCTTAGACAGGGGAGCCTACAATGAGCAGTTCTTC.

CDR3 amino acids: CASSPGDRPYEQYF. DNA of the CDR3: TGTGCCAGCAGTCCTGGGGACAGACCCTACGAGCAGTACTTC. The genes are TRBV27 and TRBJ2-7, with 7 bases that match TRBD1. The V gene's germline CDR1 is MNHEY and CDR2 SMNVEV (reference sequence). The length of the CDR3 is 14 residues. V was clipped by 5 bases and J by 2 bases; unmatched bases: 6.

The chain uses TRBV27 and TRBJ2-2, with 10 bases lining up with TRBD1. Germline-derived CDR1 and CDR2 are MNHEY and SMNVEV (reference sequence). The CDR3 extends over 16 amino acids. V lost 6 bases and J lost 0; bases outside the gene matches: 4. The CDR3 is CASRGQGTTNTGELFF. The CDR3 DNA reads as TGTGCCAGCAGGGGACAGGGGACGACGAACACCGGGGAGCTGTTTTTT.

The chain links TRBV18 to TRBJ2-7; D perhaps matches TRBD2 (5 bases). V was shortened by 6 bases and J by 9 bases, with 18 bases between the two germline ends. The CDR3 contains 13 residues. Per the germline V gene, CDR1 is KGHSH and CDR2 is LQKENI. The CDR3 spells CASSPSGARGQYF. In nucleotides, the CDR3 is TGTGCCAGCTCGCCTTCGGGCGCCCGGGGGCAGTACTTC.

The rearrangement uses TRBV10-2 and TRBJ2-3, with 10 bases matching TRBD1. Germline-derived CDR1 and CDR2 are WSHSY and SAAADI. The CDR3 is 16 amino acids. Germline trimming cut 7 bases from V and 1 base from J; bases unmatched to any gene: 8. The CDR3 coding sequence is TGCGCCAGCACCCGGGACAGGGGACAAGGCACAGATACGCAGTATTTT. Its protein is CASTRDRGQGTDTQYF.

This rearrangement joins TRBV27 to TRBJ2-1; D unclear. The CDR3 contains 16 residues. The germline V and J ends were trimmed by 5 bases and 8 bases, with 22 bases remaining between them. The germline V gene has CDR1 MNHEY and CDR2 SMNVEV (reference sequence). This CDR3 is CASSPAIPEAFDEQFF. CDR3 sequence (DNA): TGTGCCAGCAGTCCCGCGATCCCAGAGGCCTTCGATGAGCAGTTCTTC.

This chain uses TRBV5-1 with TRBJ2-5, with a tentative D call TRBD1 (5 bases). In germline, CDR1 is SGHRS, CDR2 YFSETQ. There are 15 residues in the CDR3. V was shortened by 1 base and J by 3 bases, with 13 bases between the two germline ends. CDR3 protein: CASSLYFGREETQYF. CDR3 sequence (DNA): TGCGCCAGCAGCTTGTATTTTGGCAGGGAAGAGACCCAGTACTTC.

The DNA for the CDR3 is TGTGCCAGCAGCTCCCAAGCGGGGGGGCTGAATGAGCAGTTCTTC. It encodes CASSSQAGGLNEQFF. This chain links TRBV13 with TRBJ2-1; 10 positions agree with TRBD2. The CDR3 has 15 residues. V lost 4 bases to trimming and J lost 7 bases; unmatched junction nucleotides: 7. CDR1 PRHDT and CDR2 FYEKMQ come from the germline V gene (reference sequence).

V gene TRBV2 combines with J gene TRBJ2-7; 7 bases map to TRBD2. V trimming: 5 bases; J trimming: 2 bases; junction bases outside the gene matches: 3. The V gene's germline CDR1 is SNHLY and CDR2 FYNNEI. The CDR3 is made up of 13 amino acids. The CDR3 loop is CASSRGVPYEQYF. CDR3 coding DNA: TGTGCCAGCAGTCGGGGGGTTCCCTACGAGCAGTACTTC.

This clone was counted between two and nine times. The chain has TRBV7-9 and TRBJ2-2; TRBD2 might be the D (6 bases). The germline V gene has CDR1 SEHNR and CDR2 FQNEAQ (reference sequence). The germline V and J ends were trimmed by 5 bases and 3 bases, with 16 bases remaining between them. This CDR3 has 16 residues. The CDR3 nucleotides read TGTGCCAGCAGCCCCGGAGGCGGGGTTTACACCGGGGAGCTGTTTTTT. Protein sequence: CASSPGGGVYTGELFF.

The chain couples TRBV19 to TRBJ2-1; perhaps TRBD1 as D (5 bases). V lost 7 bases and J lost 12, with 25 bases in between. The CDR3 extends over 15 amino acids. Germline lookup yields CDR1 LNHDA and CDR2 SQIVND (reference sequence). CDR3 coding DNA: TGTGCCAGTACCAACCTCAGGGTAGTGGACCATCTGCAGTTCTTC. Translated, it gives CASTNLRVVDHLQFF. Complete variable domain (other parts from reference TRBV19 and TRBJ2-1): DGGITQSPKYLFRKEGQNVTLSCEQNLNHDAMYWYRQDPGQGLRLIYYSQIVNDFQKGDIAEGYSVSREKKESFPLTVTSAQKNPTAFYLCASTNLRVVDHLQFFGPGTRLTVL.

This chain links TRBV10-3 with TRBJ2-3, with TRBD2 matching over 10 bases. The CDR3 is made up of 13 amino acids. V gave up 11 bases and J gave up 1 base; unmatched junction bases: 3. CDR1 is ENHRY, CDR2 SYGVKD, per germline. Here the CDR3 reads CAVLAGGTDTQYF. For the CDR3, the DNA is TGTGCCGTTCTAGCGGGAGGCACAGATACGCAGTATTTT.

CDR3 amino acids: CASRSRGGEKLFF. The CDR3 DNA is TGTGCCAGCAGGTCCAGGGGAGGGGAAAAACTGTTTTTT. This chain joins TRBV6-1 and TRBJ1-4; D may be TRBD1 (6 bases). This CDR3 spans 13 amino acids. Germline lookup yields CDR1 MNHNS and CDR2 SASEGT. V was cut by 6 bases and J by 8 bases, with 13 bases left in between.

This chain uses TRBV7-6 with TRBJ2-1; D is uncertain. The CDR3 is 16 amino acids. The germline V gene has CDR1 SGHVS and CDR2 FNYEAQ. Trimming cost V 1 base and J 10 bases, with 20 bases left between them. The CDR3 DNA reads TGTGCCAGCAGCTTAGTTGGCTACCTCGTGTCGGAAGAGCAGTTCTTC. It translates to CASSLVGYLVSEEQFF. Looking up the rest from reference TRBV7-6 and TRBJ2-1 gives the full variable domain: GAGVSQSPRYKVTKRGQDVALRCDPISGHVSLYWYRQALGQGPEFLTYFNYEAQQDKSGLPNDRFSAERPEGSISTLTIQRTEQRDSAMYRCASSLVGYLVSEEQFFGPGTRLTVL.

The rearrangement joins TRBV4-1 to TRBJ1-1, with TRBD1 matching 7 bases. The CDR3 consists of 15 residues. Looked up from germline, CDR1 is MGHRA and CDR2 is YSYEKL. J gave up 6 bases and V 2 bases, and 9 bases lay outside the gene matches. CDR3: CASSQRFLGQAEAFF. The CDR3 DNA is TGCGCCAGCAGCCAAAGGTTTCTTGGACAGGCTGAAGCTTTCTTT.

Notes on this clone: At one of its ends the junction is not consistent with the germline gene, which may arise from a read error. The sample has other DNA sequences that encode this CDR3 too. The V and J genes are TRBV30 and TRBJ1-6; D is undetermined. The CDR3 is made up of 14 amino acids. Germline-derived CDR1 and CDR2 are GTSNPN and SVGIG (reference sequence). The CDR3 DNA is TGTGCCTGGAGTGAAAGCTCCTATAATTCACCTCTCCACTTT. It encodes CAWSESSYNSPLHF.

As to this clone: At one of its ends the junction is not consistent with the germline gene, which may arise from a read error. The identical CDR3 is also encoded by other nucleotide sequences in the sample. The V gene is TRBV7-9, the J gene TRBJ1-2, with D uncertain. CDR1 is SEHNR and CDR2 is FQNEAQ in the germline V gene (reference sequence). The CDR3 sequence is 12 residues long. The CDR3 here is CASSPGDYGYTF. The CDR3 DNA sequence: TGTGCCAGCAGCCCGGGTGACTACGGCTACACCTTC.